The present T cell receptor beta chain was sequenced within a study of neoadjuvant anti-PD-1 for oral cavity cancer. The study's findings and limits: Higher pretreatment blood Treg/Th17 ratios correlated with higher pretreatment blood and lower post-treatment tumor TCRbeta clonality.

Only in-frame clones appear in the TCRdb table, and some are missing; sequencing was by immunoSEQ multiplex PCR. This sample has 15,000 to 20,000 clones, with approximately 70% found just once. Germline V gene sequence: CDR1 LNHDA, CDR2 SQIVND (reference sequence). The CDR3 loop spans 15 amino acids. V was clipped by 3 bases and J by 0 bases, with 11 bases between them. As for this clone: Its antigen remains unidentified.

The genes are TRBV19 and TRBJ1-2; D might be TRBD1 (6 bases). The sequence came from a person aged 40-85 years with oral cavity squamous cell carcinoma. The specimen comprised PBMCs, sampled before nivolumab (anti-PD-1) treatment. The CDR3 loop reads CASSIRDNANYGYTF. Here the CDR3 DNA reads TGTGCCAGTAGTATCCGGGACAACGCTAACTATGGCTACACCTTC.